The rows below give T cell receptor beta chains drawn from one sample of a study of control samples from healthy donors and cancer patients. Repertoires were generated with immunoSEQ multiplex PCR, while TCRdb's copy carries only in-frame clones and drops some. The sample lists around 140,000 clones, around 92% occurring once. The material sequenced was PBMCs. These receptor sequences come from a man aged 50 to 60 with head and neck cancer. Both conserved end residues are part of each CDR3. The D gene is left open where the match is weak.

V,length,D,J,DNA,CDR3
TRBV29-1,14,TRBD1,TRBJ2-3,TGCGGGATACAGGGGGCGCAGGCCACAGATACGCAGTATTTT,CGIQGAQATDTQYF
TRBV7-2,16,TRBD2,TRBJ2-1,TGTGCCAGCAGCTTAGCAGGACTAGCGGGATTGGATGAGCAGTTCTTC,CASSLAGLAGLDEQFF
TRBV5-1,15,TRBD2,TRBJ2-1,TGCGCCAGCAGCTTGGAACTAGCGGAGTACAATGAGCAGTTCTTC,CASSLELAEYNEQFF
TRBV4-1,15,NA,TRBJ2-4,TGCGCCAGCAGCCAAGTCGGCGGCGCCAAAAACATTCAGTACTTC,CASSQVGGAKNIQYF
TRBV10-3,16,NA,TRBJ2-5,TGTGCCATCAGTGAAGGCAAGGGCCTTGCTCGGGAGACCCAGTACTTC,CAISEGKGLARETQYF
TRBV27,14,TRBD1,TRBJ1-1,TGTGCCAGCAGTTTCGGGACAGCGAACACTGAAGCTTTCTTT,CASSFGTANTEAFF
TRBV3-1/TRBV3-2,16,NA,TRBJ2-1,TGTGCCAGCAGCCGGGTCGGCGGGAACTCCAGGAATGAGCAGTTCTTC,CASSRVGGNSRNEQFF
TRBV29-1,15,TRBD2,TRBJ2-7,TGCAGCGTCGCCGCTATAGCGGGGGGGCTCCTCGAGCAGTACTTC,CSVAAIAGGLLEQYF
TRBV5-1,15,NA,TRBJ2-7,TGCGCCAGCAGCTTGGAACTGAGTGAAAGTGCTCGGCAGTACTTC,CASSLELSESARQYF
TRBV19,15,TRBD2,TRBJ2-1,TGTGCCAGTAGTATAATTGGCGGGAGGTCTTATGAGCAGTTCTTC,CASSIIGGRSYEQFF